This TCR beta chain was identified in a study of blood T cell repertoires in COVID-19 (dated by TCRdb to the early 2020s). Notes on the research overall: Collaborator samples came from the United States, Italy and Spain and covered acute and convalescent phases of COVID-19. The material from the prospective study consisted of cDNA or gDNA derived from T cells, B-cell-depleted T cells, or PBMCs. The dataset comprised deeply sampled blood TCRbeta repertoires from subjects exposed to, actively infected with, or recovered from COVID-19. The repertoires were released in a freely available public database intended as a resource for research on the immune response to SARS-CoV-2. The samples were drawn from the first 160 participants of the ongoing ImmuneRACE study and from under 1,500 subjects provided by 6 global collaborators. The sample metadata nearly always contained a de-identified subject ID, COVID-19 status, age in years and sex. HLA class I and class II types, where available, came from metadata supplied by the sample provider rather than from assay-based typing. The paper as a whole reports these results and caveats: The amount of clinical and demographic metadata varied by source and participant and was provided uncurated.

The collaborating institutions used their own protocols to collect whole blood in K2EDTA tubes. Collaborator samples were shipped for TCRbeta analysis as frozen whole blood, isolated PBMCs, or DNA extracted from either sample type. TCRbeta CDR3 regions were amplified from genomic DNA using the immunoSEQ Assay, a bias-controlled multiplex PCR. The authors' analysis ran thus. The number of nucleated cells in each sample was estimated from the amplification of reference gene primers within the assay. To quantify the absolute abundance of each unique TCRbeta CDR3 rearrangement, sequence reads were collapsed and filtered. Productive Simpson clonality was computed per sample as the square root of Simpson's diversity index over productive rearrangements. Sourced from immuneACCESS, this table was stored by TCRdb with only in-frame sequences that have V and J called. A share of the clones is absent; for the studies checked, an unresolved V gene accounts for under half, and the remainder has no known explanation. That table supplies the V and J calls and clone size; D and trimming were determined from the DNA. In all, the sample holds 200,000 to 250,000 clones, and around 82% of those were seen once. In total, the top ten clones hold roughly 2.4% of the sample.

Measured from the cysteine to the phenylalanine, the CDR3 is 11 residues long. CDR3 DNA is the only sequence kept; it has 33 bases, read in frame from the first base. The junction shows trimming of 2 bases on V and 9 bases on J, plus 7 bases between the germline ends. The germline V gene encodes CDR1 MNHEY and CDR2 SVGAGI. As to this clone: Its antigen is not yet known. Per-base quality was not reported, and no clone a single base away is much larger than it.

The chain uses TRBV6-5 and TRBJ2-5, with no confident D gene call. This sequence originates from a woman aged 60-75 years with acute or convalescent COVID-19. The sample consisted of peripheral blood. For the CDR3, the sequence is CASSYLTAQYF. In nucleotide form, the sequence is TGTGCCAGCAGTTACCTTACGGCCCAGTACTTC.